This entry concerns a single T cell receptor beta chain. What it recognizes is unknown. The sample belongs to a study of Graves' ophthalmopathy and Graves' hyperthyroidism. Beta-chain TCR CDR3 regions were amplified from RNA transcripts. HTBI primers served in a first-round RT-PCR, which a second-round multiplex PCR followed. TCRdb fed the multiplex PCR reads into MiXCR, producing one record per CDR3 protein. Here the sample spans 240,000 or so distinct CDR3 sequences, roughly 50% being singletons. The CDR3 extends over 16 amino acids. V was clipped by 3 bases and J by 6 bases; unmatched bases: 6. Study-wide points: Blood repertoires reportedly contained most expanded thyroid clonotypes above 0.001 frequency.

The chain has TRBV12-3 or TRBV12-4 and TRBJ2-2; TRBD2 aligns across 11 bases. The TCR was taken from an adult man with Graves' ophthalmopathy. Sequences were obtained from peripheral blood. Written as DNA, the CDR3 is TGTGCCAGCAGTTTCCCCCTAGCGGGAGGCTCCGGGGAGCTGTTTTTT. Translated, it gives CASSFPLAGGSGELFF.